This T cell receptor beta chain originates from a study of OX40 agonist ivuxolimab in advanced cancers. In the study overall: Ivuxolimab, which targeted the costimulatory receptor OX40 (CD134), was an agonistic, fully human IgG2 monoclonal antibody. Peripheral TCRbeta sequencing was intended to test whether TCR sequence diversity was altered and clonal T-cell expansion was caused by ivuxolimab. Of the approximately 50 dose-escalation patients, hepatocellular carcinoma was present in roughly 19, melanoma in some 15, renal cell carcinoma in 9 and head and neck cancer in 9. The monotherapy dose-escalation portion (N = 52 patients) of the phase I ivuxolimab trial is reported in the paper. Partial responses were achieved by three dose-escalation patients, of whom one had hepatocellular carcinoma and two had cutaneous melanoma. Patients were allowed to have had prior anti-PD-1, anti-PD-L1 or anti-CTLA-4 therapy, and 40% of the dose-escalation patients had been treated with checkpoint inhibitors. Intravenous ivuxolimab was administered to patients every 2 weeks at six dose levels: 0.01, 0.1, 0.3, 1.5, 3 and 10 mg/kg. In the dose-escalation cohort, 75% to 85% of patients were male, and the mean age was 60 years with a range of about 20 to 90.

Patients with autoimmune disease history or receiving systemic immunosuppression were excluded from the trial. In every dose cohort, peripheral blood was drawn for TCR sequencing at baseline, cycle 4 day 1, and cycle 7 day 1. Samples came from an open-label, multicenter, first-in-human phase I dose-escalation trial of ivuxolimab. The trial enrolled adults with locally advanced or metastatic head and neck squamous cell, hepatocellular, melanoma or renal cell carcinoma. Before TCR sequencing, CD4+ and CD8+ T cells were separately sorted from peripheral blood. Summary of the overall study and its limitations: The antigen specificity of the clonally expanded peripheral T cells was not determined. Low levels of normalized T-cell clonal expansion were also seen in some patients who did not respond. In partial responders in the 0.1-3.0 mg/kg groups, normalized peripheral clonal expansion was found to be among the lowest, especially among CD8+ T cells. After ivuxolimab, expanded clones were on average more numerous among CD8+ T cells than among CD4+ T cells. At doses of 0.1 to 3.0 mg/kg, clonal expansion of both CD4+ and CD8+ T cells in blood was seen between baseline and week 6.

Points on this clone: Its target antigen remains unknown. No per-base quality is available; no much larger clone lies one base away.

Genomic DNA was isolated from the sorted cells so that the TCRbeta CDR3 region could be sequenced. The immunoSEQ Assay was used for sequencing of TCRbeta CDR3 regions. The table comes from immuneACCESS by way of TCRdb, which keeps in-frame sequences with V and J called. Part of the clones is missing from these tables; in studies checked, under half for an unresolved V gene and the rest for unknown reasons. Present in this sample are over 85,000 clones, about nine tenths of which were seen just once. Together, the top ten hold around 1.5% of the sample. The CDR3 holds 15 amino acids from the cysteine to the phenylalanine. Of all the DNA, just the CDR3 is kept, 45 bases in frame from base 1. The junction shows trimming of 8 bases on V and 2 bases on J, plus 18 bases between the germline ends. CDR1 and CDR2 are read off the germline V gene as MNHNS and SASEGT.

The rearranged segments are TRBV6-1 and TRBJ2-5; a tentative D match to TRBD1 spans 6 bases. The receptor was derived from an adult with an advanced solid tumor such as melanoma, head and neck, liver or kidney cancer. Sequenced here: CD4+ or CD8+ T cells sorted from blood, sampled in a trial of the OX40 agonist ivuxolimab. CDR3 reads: CASSSARGGQETQYF. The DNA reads TGTGCCAGCTCCAGTGCCAGGGGCGGGCAAGAGACCCAGTACTTC.